This T cell receptor beta chain emerged from a study of T-cell reconstitution after alpha-beta-depleted transplantation in children. CDR3 length equals 14 residues. This sample's TCRbeta library carried unique molecular identifier barcodes. TCRdb redid the calling of the PCR reads with MiXCR, one entry per CDR3 protein. The data show roughly 670,000 distinct CDR3 sequences, approximately 14% seen once. Study-wide points: Fresh T-cell production supplied most of the T-cell counts and diversity seen one year after transplant. Several hundred rapidly expanded clones from non-depleted graft cells reportedly supplied alpha-beta T cells about two months post-transplant.

As to this clonotype: What it binds is not known.

This specimen consisted of PBMCs, obtained before TCRalphabeta/CD19-depleted stem cell transplant. This TCR was sampled from a girl aged 2-15 years with congenital amegakaryocytic thrombocytopenia, due to receive a stem cell transplant. This chain connects TRBV21-1 to TRBJ2-5; TRBD2 was called by the table and not checked on the DNA. TRBV21-1 represents a pseudogene. DNA of the CDR3: TGTGCCAGCACCCCGCAAGGCTCCCAAGAGACCCAGTACTTC. It codes for CASTPQGSQETQYF.